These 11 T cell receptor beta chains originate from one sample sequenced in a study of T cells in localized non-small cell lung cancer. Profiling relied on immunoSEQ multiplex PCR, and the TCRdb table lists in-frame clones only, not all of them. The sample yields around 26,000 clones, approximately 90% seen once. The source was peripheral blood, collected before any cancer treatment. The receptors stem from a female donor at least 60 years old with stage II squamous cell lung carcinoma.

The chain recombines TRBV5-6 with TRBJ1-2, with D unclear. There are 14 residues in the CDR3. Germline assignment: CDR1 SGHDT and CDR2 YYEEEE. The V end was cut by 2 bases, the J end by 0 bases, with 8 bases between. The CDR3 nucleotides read TGTGCCAGCAGCTTTCAGAAGGCTAACTATGGCTACACCTTC. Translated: CASSFQKANYGYTF.

CDR3 region: CASSPPGRGSRTEAFF. CDR3 sequence (DNA): TGTGCCAGCAGCCCACCAGGCAGGGGGAGTCGCACTGAAGCTTTCTTT. The chain has TRBV7-2 and TRBJ1-1; TRBD1 agrees at 7 bases. Looked up from germline, CDR1 is SGHTA and CDR2 is FQGNSA. The CDR3 has 16 residues. J gave up 4 bases and V 5 bases, and 13 bases lay outside the gene matches.

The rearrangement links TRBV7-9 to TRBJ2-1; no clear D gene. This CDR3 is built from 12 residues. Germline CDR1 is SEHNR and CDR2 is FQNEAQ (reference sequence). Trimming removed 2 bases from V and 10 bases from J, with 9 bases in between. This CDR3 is CASSLSVIEQFF. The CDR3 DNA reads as TGTGCCAGCAGCTTATCAGTTATCGAGCAGTTCTTC.

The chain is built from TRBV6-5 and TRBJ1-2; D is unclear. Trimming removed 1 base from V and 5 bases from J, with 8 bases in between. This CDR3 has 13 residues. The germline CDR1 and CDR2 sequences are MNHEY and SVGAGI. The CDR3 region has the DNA TGTGCCAGCAGTTACTTGAGCTCTTATGGCTACACCTTC. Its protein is CASSYLSSYGYTF.

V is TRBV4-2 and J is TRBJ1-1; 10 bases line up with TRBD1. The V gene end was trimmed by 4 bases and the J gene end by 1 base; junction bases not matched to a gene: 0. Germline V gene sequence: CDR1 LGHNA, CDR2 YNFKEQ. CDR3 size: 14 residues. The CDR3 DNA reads TGTGCCAGCAGCCGGGACAGGGGGAACACTGAAGCTTTCTTT. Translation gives CASSRDRGNTEAFF.

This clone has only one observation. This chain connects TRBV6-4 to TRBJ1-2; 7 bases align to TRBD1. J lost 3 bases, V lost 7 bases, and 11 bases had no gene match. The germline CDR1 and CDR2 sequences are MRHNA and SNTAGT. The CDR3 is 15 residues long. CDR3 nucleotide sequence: TGTGCCAGCAAGACCGAGGGGGCTGGGGACTATGGCTACACCTTC. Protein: CASKTEGAGDYGYTF.

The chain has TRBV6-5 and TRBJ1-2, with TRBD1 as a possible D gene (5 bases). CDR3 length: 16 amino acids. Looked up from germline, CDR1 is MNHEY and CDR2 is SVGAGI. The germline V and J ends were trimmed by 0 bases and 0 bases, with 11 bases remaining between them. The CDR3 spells CASSYSSQGSNYGYTF. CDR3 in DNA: TGTGCCAGCAGTTACTCGTCCCAGGGTTCTAACTATGGCTACACCTTC.

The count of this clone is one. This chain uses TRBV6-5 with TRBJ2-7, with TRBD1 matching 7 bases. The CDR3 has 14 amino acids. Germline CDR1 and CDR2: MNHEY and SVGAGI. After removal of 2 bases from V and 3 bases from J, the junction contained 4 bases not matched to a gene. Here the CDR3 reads CASSYRGRSYEQYF. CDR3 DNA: TGTGCCAGCAGTTACAGGGGGCGAAGCTACGAGCAGTACTTC.

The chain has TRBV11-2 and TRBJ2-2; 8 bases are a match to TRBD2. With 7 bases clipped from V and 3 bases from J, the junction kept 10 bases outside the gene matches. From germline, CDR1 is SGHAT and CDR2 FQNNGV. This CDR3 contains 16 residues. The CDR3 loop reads CASTRAGALYTGELFF. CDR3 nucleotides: TGTGCCAGCACGAGAGCGGGGGCCCTTTACACCGGGGAGCTGTTTTTT.

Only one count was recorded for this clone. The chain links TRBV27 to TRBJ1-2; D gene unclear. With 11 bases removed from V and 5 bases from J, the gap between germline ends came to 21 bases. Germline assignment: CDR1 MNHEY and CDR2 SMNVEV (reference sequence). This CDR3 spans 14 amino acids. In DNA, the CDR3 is TGTGCCGGATCGGACCGGGCCAAGGCGTATGGCTACACCTTC. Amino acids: CAGSDRAKAYGYTF.

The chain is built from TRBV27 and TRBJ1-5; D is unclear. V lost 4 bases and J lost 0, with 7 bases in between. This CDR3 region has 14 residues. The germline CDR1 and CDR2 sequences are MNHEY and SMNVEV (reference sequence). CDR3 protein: CASSWQYSNQPQHF. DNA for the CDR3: TGTGCCAGCAGTTGGCAGTATAGCAATCAGCCCCAGCATTTT.